Reported below is one T cell receptor (beta chain). Germline V lookup: CDR1 ENHRY, CDR2 SYGVKD. CDR3 length: 14 residues. V lost 8 bases, J lost 11 bases, and 24 bases lay in between. Data came from immunoSEQ multiplex PCR; TCRdb stores just in-frame clones and leaves some out. The table records tens of thousands of clones, approximately 90% of them present only once. The source of the sample is a study of T cell responses to AZD1222 COVID-19 vaccine. The sequence was obtained from an adult who received the AZD1222 COVID-19 vaccine. The sample in question was peripheral blood, obtained 28 days after the second AZD1222 dose. V and J are TRBV10-3 and TRBJ1-2, with D possibly matching TRBD1 (6 bases). CDR3 coding DNA: TGTGCCATCTCTACCGGGCCCTGGACAGAGGGGTACACCTTC. As protein: CAISTGPWTEGYTF.